The clone carrying this T cell receptor delta chain was found many times. The TCRdb protein comes from a much larger clone and disagrees with this DNA's translation at residue 8, likely due to a read error; the protein given here is derived from the DNA. TCRdb re-called the multiplex PCR reads with CATT. The sample has roughly 48,000 delta-chain clones; 1.6% are singletons. This sample is part of a study of γδ T cells in repeated Plasmodium falciparum infection. The V end lost 0 bases, the J end lost 2 bases, and 16 bases lay between the germline ends. The germline gives CDR1 TVYSNPD, CDR2 GDNSRS (reference sequence). The CDR3 totals 15 residues. Bulk repertoires came from Vgamma9/Vdelta2+ or Vdelta2-negative gammadelta T cells flow-sorted from PBMC.

The clonotype originates from a pool of human donors (malaria-infected and uninfected, not separated). The material sequenced was gamma-delta T cells from blood. V is TRDV3 and J is TRDJ1, with TRDD2 as a possible D gene (5 bases). This chain's CDR3 is CAFSTAYPLTDKLIF. The CDR3 DNA reads as TGTGCCTTTAGTACCGCCTACCCCCTTACCGATAAACTCATCTTT.